This passage covers 21 T cell receptor beta chains from one sample sequenced in a study of CD8+CD57+ T cells in acquired aplastic anemia. Patients selected for sequencing had displayed CD8+CD57+ cell expansion by flow cytometry. Genomic DNA acted as the template from which TCR beta VDJ combination and CDR3 sequence profiling were carried out. TCRdb analysed the reads with MiXCR anew, one entry per CDR3 protein. The sample carries under 200,000 distinct CDR3 sequences, less than 60% recorded once. Sequencing was carried out using sorted CD4+, CD8+, or CD8+CD57+ T cells (not recorded which) from PBMCs. These receptor sequences come from a human donor with aplastic anemia.

This clonotype was observed at least ten times. The chain carries TRBV9 and TRBJ1-1; D uncertain. Trimming pared 4 bases from V and 7 bases from J, leaving 17 bases between. CDR1 is SGDLS, CDR2 YYNGEE, per germline. This CDR3 has 14 amino acids. The CDR3 region is CASSPLGSLSEAFF. The CDR3 bases are TGTGCCAGCAGCCCCCTGGGCAGCCTTAGTGAAGCTTTCTTT.

V usage is TRBV25-1 and J usage is TRBJ2-7; 7 positions agree with TRBD1. Germline lookup yields CDR1 MGHDK and CDR2 SYGVNS. This CDR3 has 14 residues. Trimming cost V 2 bases and J 2 bases; bases outside gene matches: 3. The DNA of the CDR3 is TGTGCCAGCAGTGAACAGGGGGTAGCCTACGAGCAGTACTTC. Translated, it gives CASSEQGVAYEQYF.

The chain combines TRBV9 with TRBJ1-1; D remains ambiguous. V gave up 4 bases and J gave up 4 bases, with 14 bases separating them. Looked up from germline, CDR1 is SGDLS and CDR2 is YYNGEE. CDR3 length: 14 amino acids. This CDR3 is CASSYRESSTEAFF. In nucleotides, the CDR3 is TGTGCCAGCAGCTACCGGGAGTCGAGCACTGAAGCTTTCTTT.

The V gene is TRBV6-1, the J gene TRBJ2-1; 12 bases align to TRBD2. Germline assignment: CDR1 MNHNS and CDR2 SASEGT. This CDR3 contains 16 residues. V shed 6 bases and J 8 bases; nucleotides not matched to a gene: 11. CDR3 DNA sequence: TGTGCCAGCAGCGAAAGGACTAGCGGGGCTGCCGATGAGCAGTTCTTC. Translation: CASSERTSGAADEQFF.

The table lists this clonotype with a count of one. The CDR3 does not close with the conserved phenylalanine or tryptophan, likely indicating a read error. The DNA is omitted, as the CDR3 cannot be located on it reliably, and the CDR3 follows TCRdb's listing. The chain joins TRBV4-3 to TRBJ2-3; the D call of TRBD1 is as the table states it, not checked on the DNA. The germline V gene encodes CDR1 LGHNA and CDR2 YSLEER. Termini included, the CDR3 measures 14 amino acids. CDR3 region: CASSQDLRGDTRYL.

The chain joins TRBV24-1 to TRBJ2-7; 12 nucleotides match TRBD1. Germline CDR1 KGHDR, CDR2 SFDVKD. CDR3 length: 18 amino acids. The J segment lost 3 bases and the V segment lost 4 bases, leaving 12 bases of the junction unmatched. CDR3 in DNA: TGTGCCACCAGTGACCGACCGGGACAGGGGGCGAGAATCTACGAGCAGTACTTC. Its protein is CATSDRPGQGARIYEQYF.

This clonotype has a count of ten or more. This chain connects TRBV6-1 to TRBJ2-5; 8 bases agree with TRBD2. This CDR3 has 15 amino acids. Germline V gives CDR1 MNHNS, CDR2 SASEGT. V dropped 5 bases and J dropped 4; count of bases not matched to a gene: 9. CDR3 residues: CASSSRGGGAETQYF. For the CDR3, the DNA is TGTGCCAGCAGTTCTCGGGGGGGAGGAGCAGAGACCCAGTACTTC.

About this clonotype: The DNA is left out, because the CDR3 cannot be placed on it with certainty; the CDR3 is given as TCRdb lists it. The rearrangement joins TRBV10-3 to TRBJ2-1; no DNA check was done on the table's D call, TRBD2. Germline V CDR1 and CDR2: ENHRY, SYGVKD. The CDR3 region is 14 residues in length, termini included. The CDR3 is CAICSARTIGEQFF.

The chain joins TRBV7-2 to TRBJ1-6; possible D gene TRBD1, 6 bases. The ends were cut back, 5 bases at V and 9 bases at J, with 14 bases in the middle. Germline loops: CDR1 SGHTA, CDR2 FQGNSA. The CDR3 length is 14 residues. In nucleotides, the CDR3 is TGTGCCAGCAGCCATGGACAGACAGCTTCACCCCTCCACTTT. This sequence encodes CASSHGQTASPLHF.

This clonotype came up many times. J is TRBJ1-3 and V is TRBV15; tentatively, D is TRBD1 (6 bases). V was shortened by 5 bases and J by 1 base, with 18 bases between the two germline ends. This CDR3 has 17 residues. CDR1 and CDR2 (germline): LNHNV, YYDKDF (reference sequence). CDR3 nucleotide sequence: TGTGCCACCAGCCGAATTCCGGGGGCAGAATCTGGAAACACCATATATTTT. As protein: CATSRIPGAESGNTIYF.

The chain has TRBV2 and TRBJ2-7; TRBD2 matches at 14 bases. The CDR3 consists of 15 residues. Germline V gene sequence: CDR1 SNHLY, CDR2 FYNNEI. V lost 6 bases, J lost 1 base, and 2 bases stayed unmatched. Here the CDR3 reads CASRGTSGRSYEQYF. CDR3 in DNA: TGTGCCAGCAGGGGGACTAGCGGGAGATCCTACGAGCAGTACTTC.

Points on this clonotype: A clone one base away is much larger, so this may be a read error. The rearrangement links TRBV4-2 to TRBJ2-7; D may match TRBD1 or TRBD2 (5 bases each). The CDR3 is made up of 16 amino acids. In germline, CDR1 is LGHNA, CDR2 YNFKEQ. V lost 3 bases and J 4 bases, leaving 19 bases between the germline ends. CDR3 sequence (DNA): TGTGCCAGCAGCCACGACAGACCGGGACGGGGTTACGAGCAGTACTTC. Encoded protein: CASSHDRPGRGYEQYF.

V and J are TRBV25-1 and TRBJ2-4, with D maybe TRBD1 (6 bases). Trimming cost V 8 bases and J 4 bases, with 15 bases left between them. Germline V gene data show CDR1 as MGHDK and CDR2 as SYGVNS. CDR3 size: 14 residues. CDR3: CASLWTVVKNIQYF. CDR3 coding DNA: TGTGCCAGCCTTTGGACAGTGGTGAAAAACATTCAGTACTTC. The variable domain in full, with the rest retrieved from reference TRBV25-1 and TRBJ2-4, is EADIYQTPRYLVIGTGKKITLECSQTMGHDKMYWYQQDPGMELHLIHYSYGVNSTEKGDLSSESTVSRIRTEHFPLTLESARPSHTSQYLCASLWTVVKNIQYFGAGTRLSVL.

The V and J genes are TRBV19 and TRBJ1-6; 7 nucleotides match TRBD1. Germline trimming cut 4 bases from V and 11 bases from J; bases unmatched to any gene: 8. Per the germline V gene, CDR1 is LNHDA and CDR2 is SQIVND (reference sequence). The CDR3 has 14 amino acids. CDR3 nucleotides: TGTGCCAGTAGTACTTCGACAGGGAATCCACCCCTCCACTTT. This translates into CASSTSTGNPPLHF. Supplemented by reference TRBV19 and TRBJ1-6, the full variable domain reads DGGITQSPKYLFRKEGQNVTLSCEQNLNHDAMYWYRQDPGQGLRLIYYSQIVNDFQKGDIAEGYSVSREKKESFPLTVTSAQKNPTAFYLCASSTSTGNPPLHFGNGTRLTVT.

This clonotype was counted many times. The chain combines TRBV9 with TRBJ2-5; 9 nucleotides agree with TRBD1. This CDR3 region has 14 residues. The V gene end was trimmed by 3 bases and the J gene end by 2 bases; junction bases not matched to a gene: 2. Per germline, CDR1 SGDLS and CDR2 YYNGEE. The DNA of the CDR3 is TGTGCCAGCAGCGCGGGACAGGGTCAAGAGACCCAGTACTTC. It specifies CASSAGQGQETQYF.

Ten or more counts support this clonotype. The genes are TRBV11-1 and TRBJ2-7, with 7 nucleotides matching TRBD1. V was clipped by 5 bases and J by 1 base; unmatched bases: 11. Germline-derived CDR1 and CDR2 are SGHAT and FQDESV (reference sequence). CDR3 size: 16 residues. As DNA, the CDR3 is TGTGCCAGCAGCCGAGAGCAGGGGGTCCCTTCCTACGAGCAGTACTTC. It is translated as CASSREQGVPSYEQYF.

The rearrangement uses TRBV11-2 and TRBJ2-7, with a weak D call TRBD2 (5 bases). Germline assignment: CDR1 SGHAT and CDR2 FQNNGV. CDR3 length: 15 residues. V lost 5 bases to trimming and J lost 0 bases, with 14 bases between them. The DNA of the CDR3 is TGTGCCAGCAGCCTGGTGAGCGGTATCTCCTACGAGCAGTACTTC. Protein product: CASSLVSGISYEQYF.

The CDR3 coding sequence is TGTGCCAGCAGACTAGCGGGAGCCAATGAGCAGTTCTTC. Translating it yields CASRLAGANEQFF. V is TRBV19 and J is TRBJ2-1, with 12 nucleotides matching TRBD2. CDR3 length: 13 amino acids. V gave up 9 bases and J gave up 6 bases; unmatched junction bases: 3. Germline CDR1 and CDR2: LNHDA and SQIVND (reference sequence). Variable domain in full (rest from reference TRBV19 and TRBJ2-1): DGGITQSPKYLFRKEGQNVTLSCEQNLNHDAMYWYRQDPGQGLRLIYYSQIVNDFQKGDIAEGYSVSREKKESFPLTVTSAQKNPTAFYLCASRLAGANEQFFGPGTRLTVL.

This clonotype was seen ten or more times. The genes are TRBV19 and TRBJ1-2, with D possibly TRBD1 on 6 matching bases. The CDR3 loop spans 13 amino acids. Trimming removed 3 bases at V and 4 bases at J, with 9 bases between. Germline V gene lookup returns CDR1 LNHDA and CDR2 SQIVND (reference sequence). In DNA form, the CDR3 reads TGTGCCAGTAGTATCGGGGGCCTCTATGGCTACACCTTC. Its translation is CASSIGGLYGYTF.

This chain connects TRBV7-8 to TRBJ1-6; 9 nucleotides agree with TRBD1. The CDR3 extends over 17 amino acids. With 4 bases clipped from V and 1 base from J, the junction kept 5 bases outside the gene matches. Germline V gene data show CDR1 as SGHVS and CDR2 as FQNEAQ. CDR3 sequence: CASSSQGAQSYNSPLHF. CDR3 DNA sequence: TGTGCCAGCAGCTCACAGGGGGCGCAGTCCTATAATTCACCCCTCCACTTT.

The V gene is TRBV7-1, the J gene TRBJ2-3; 13 nucleotides agree with TRBD2. TRBV7-1 is classed as an ORF, of uncertain function. The CDR3 is 18 amino acids. With V trimmed by 2 bases and J by 2 bases, 7 bases remained unmatched. The CDR3 reads CASSSPRTSGGHTDTQYF. CDR3 sequence (DNA): TGTGCCAGCAGCTCACCCCGGACTAGCGGGGGCCACACAGATACGCAGTATTTT.